The 31 T cell receptor beta chains presented below share a single source sample, sequenced in a study of cytomegalovirus exposure and HLA in healthy donors. Measured with immunoSEQ multiplex PCR; TCRdb has only the in-frame clones, and not every one. Of some 140,000 clones listed, approximately 90% are singletons. The specimen sequenced was PBMCs. Source of these receptors: a young woman in good health and CMV-seropositive.

The rearrangement uses TRBV15 and TRBJ2-1, with D unresolved. Trimming pared 0 bases from V and 9 bases from J, leaving 12 bases between. The CDR3 runs 14 residues. The germline V gene has CDR1 LNHNV and CDR2 YYDKDF (reference sequence). The CDR3, as DNA: TGTGCCACCAGCAGAGATACGTCGCCTAGTGAGCAGTTCTTC. Amino acid sequence: CATSRDTSPSEQFF.

This clone showed up many times. This chain connects TRBV27 to TRBJ1-5; D gene ambiguous. Germline CDR1 MNHEY, CDR2 SMNVEV (reference sequence). V gave up 5 bases and J gave up 1 base, with 12 bases separating them. The CDR3 is made up of 15 amino acids. DNA of the CDR3: TGTGCCAGCAGTGCCAACGCGGGGAGCAATCAGCCCCAGCATTTT. Protein product: CASSANAGSNQPQHF.

In this sample, this clone turned up once. V is TRBV5-5 and J is TRBJ1-2; tentatively, D is TRBD1 (5 bases). V gave up 2 bases and J gave up 0 bases, with 8 bases separating them. The length of the CDR3 is 14 residues. Germline-derived CDR1 and CDR2 are SGHKS and YYEKEE (reference sequence). CDR3 DNA: TGTGCCAGCAGCTTACAGGACGCTAACTATGGCTACACCTTC. Translating gives CASSLQDANYGYTF.

The chain couples TRBV5-4 to TRBJ2-3, with D possibly being TRBD1 (6 bases). Germline loops: CDR1 SGHNT, CDR2 YYREEE (reference sequence). The CDR3 has 14 residues. The V end was cut by 4 bases, the J end by 2 bases, with 11 bases between. The DNA of the CDR3 is TGTGCCAGCAGCACCGGACAGACCACAGATACGCAGTATTTT. Translation: CASSTGQTTDTQYF. Looking up the rest from reference TRBV5-4 and TRBJ2-3 gives the full variable domain: ETGVTQSPTHLIKTRGQQVTLRCSSQSGHNTVSWYQQALGQGPQFIFQYYREEENGRGNFPPRFSGLQFPNYSSELNVNALELDDSALYLCASSTGQTTDTQYFGPGTRLTVL.

The rearrangement links TRBV10-3 to TRBJ1-4; the D is unclear. The CDR3 runs to 12 residues. The germline V gene has CDR1 ENHRY and CDR2 SYGVKD. Between the trimmed V and J ends, which lost 2 bases and 8 bases, there was a span of 6 bases. The chain's CDR3 is CAISEGLEKLFF. The CDR3 DNA reads TGTGCCATCAGTGAGGGGCTAGAAAAACTGTTTTTT.

The chain combines TRBV11-2 with TRBJ2-1, with D uncertain. Trimming pared 2 bases from V and 1 base from J, leaving 6 bases between. The CDR3 is made up of 14 amino acids. Germline loops: CDR1 SGHAT, CDR2 FQNNGV. CDR3 protein: CASSLLTSYNEQFF. The CDR3 DNA reads as TGTGCCAGCAGCTTACTCACATCCTACAATGAGCAGTTCTTC.

The chain employs TRBV5-1 and TRBJ2-1; tentative D call: TRBD1 (6 bases). With 0 bases removed from V and 3 bases from J, the gap between germline ends came to 16 bases. There are 17 residues in the CDR3. CDR1 and CDR2 from the germline V gene are SGHRS and YFSETQ. The CDR3 coding sequence is TGCGCCAGCAGCTTGGACGACAGGTCCATATACTACAATGAGCAGTTCTTC. Amino acid sequence: CASSLDDRSIYYNEQFF.

The gene calls are TRBV6-5 and TRBJ2-1; D is undetermined. The germline CDR1 and CDR2 sequences are MNHEY and SVGAGI. CDR3 length equals 10 residues. V was trimmed by 10 bases and J by 10 bases, leaving 11 bases between them. The CDR3 loop is CAIHTREQFF. The CDR3 DNA sequence: TGTGCCATCCACACGAGGGAGCAGTTCTTC.

This chain connects TRBV11-2 to TRBJ2-4; D remains ambiguous. Between the trimmed V and J ends, which lost 1 base and 3 bases, there was a span of 4 bases. Per the germline V gene, CDR1 is SGHAT and CDR2 is FQNNGV. CDR3 length: 13 residues. This chain's CDR3 is CASSLGGKNIQYF. CDR3 nucleotide sequence: TGTGCCAGCAGCTTAGGCGGCAAAAACATTCAGTACTTC.

In its sample, this clone was seen once. The chain is built from TRBV18 and TRBJ2-7; 13 positions agree with TRBD2. Germline V CDR1 and CDR2: KGHSH, LQKENI. The CDR3 extends over 14 amino acids. V trimming: 6 bases; J trimming: 7 bases; junction bases outside the gene matches: 6. The CDR3 region has the DNA TGTGCCAGCTCGACCGGGACTAGCGGGATGGAGCAGTACTTC. This codes for CASSTGTSGMEQYF. The entire variable domain, with the rest obtained from reference TRBV18 and TRBJ2-7, is as follows: NAGVMQNPRHLVRRRGQEARLRCSPMKGHSHVYWYRQLPEEGLKFMVYLQKENIIDESGMPKERFSAEFPKEGPSILRIQQVVRGDSAAYFCASSTGTSGMEQYFGPGTRLTVT.

This rearrangement joins TRBV6-6 to TRBJ1-2; TRBD1 matches at 9 bases. The CDR3 is made up of 14 amino acids. J was trimmed by 7 bases and V by 0 bases; bases with no gene match: 3. CDR1 MNHNY and CDR2 SVGAGI come from the germline V gene (reference sequence). The CDR3 spells CASSYSTGGFGYTF. CDR3 nucleotides: TGTGCCAGCAGTTACTCGACAGGGGGTTTTGGCTACACCTTC.

For the CDR3, the DNA is TGTGCCAGCACGGGGTCCACTCGCGACGAGCAGTACTTC. Protein sequence: CASTGSTRDEQYF. V usage is TRBV28 and J usage is TRBJ2-7, with D possibly being TRBD2 (5 bases). Germline assignment: CDR1 MDHEN and CDR2 SYDVKM. This CDR3 has 13 amino acids. The ends were cut back, 7 bases at V and 5 bases at J, with 15 bases in the middle.

The chain carries TRBV27 and TRBJ2-3; D may be TRBD2 (5 bases). The length of the CDR3 is 13 residues. Trimming cost V 4 bases and J 3 bases, with 8 bases left between them. Germline lookup yields CDR1 MNHEY and CDR2 SMNVEV (reference sequence). CDR3 residues: CASSSKRTDTQYF. For the CDR3, the DNA is TGTGCCAGCAGTTCAAAGCGGACAGATACGCAGTATTTT.

The chain carries TRBV27 and TRBJ1-1; 8 nucleotides line up with TRBD1. Germline assignment: CDR1 MNHEY and CDR2 SMNVEV (reference sequence). J lost 4 bases, V lost 6 bases, and 16 bases had no gene match. The CDR3 runs 17 residues. CDR3 sequence reads: CASSLFPVQGEGTEAFF. In DNA, the CDR3 is TGTGCCAGCAGCCTCTTCCCCGTACAGGGGGAAGGCACTGAAGCTTTCTTT.

The rearrangement links TRBV29-1 to TRBJ1-1; tentatively, D is TRBD1 (6 bases). Germline V gives CDR1 SQVTM, CDR2 ANQGSEA. CDR3 length: 12 residues. V was pared by 3 bases and J by 4 bases, with 9 bases between. The CDR3 spells CSVDTGFTEAFF. The CDR3, as DNA: TGCAGCGTTGACACAGGGTTCACTGAAGCTTTCTTT.

The chain has TRBV19 and TRBJ2-3; the D gene is possibly TRBD2 (6 bases). Trimming pared 3 bases from V and 0 bases from J, leaving 16 bases between. The CDR3 contains 17 residues. Germline V CDR1 and CDR2: LNHDA, SQIVND (reference sequence). The CDR3 bases are TGTGCCAGTAGTATGGGGATTAGCGGTCCTAGCACAGATACGCAGTATTTT. Its protein is CASSMGISGPSTDTQYF.

The chain has TRBV7-2 and TRBJ2-7, with D possibly TRBD1 on 5 matching bases. The V gene's germline CDR1 is SGHTA and CDR2 FQGNSA. The CDR3 totals 14 residues. Trimming removed 2 bases at V and 1 base at J, with 9 bases between. The DNA for the CDR3 is TGTGCCAGCAGCTTACAGGGATTTTCCTACGAGCAGTACTTC. Its protein product is CASSLQGFSYEQYF.

CDR3 sequence: CASSPAGRTGKYYEQYF. The CDR3 DNA is TGTGCCAGCAGCCCCGCCGGGAGGACAGGGAAATACTACGAGCAGTACTTC. This chain links TRBV7-2 with TRBJ2-7; a possible D gene is TRBD1 (8 bases). Per germline, CDR1 SGHTA and CDR2 FQGNSA. The V end lost 5 bases, the J end lost 3 bases, and 23 bases lay between the germline ends. This CDR3 region has 17 residues.

The chain combines TRBV2 with TRBJ2-1; weak D call: TRBD1 (6 bases). Trimming took 6 bases from V and 0 from J, leaving 12 bases between them. The CDR3 loop spans 15 amino acids. In germline, CDR1 is SNHLY, CDR2 FYNNEI. CDR3 nucleotide sequence: TGTGCCAGCAGCCCGGACAGACCCTCCTACAATGAGCAGTTCTTC. Residues: CASSPDRPSYNEQFF.

The V and J genes are TRBV11-2 and TRBJ1-2, with D possibly matching TRBD1 (5 bases). Germline-derived CDR1 and CDR2 are SGHAT and FQNNGV. V was shortened by 3 bases and J by 8 bases, with 19 bases between the two germline ends. This CDR3 is built from 15 residues. This CDR3 reads CASSFRGEGTLGYTF. DNA of the CDR3: TGTGCCAGCAGCTTTAGAGGGGAGGGGACTTTGGGCTACACCTTC.

The CDR3 loop is CASRHDSNEKLFF. DNA of the CDR3: TGTGCCAGCAGACACGACAGTAATGAAAAACTGTTTTTT. The rearrangement uses TRBV6-5 and TRBJ1-4; the D gene is possibly TRBD1 (5 bases). The V end lost 6 bases, the J end lost 4 bases, and 9 bases lay between the germline ends. The germline gives CDR1 MNHEY, CDR2 SVGAGI. The CDR3 is made up of 13 amino acids.

This sequence joins TRBV10-3 and TRBJ2-7; 8 bases align to TRBD1. This CDR3 region has 15 residues. V was pared by 6 bases and J by 0 bases, with 7 bases of the junction left unmatched. Germline loops: CDR1 ENHRY, CDR2 SYGVKD. The CDR3 coding sequence is TGTGCCATCAGCAACCTGGACAGGGCCTCCTACGAGCAGTACTTC. Translating it yields CAISNLDRASYEQYF.

The CDR3 spells CATSRQGGARETQYF. The CDR3, as DNA: TGTGCCACCAGCAGACAGGGTGGGGCTCGGGAGACCCAGTACTTC. V and J are TRBV15 and TRBJ2-5, with a weak D call TRBD1 (5 bases). Trimming left V 2 bases short and J 5 bases short, with 15 bases between. Germline V gives CDR1 LNHNV, CDR2 YYDKDF (reference sequence). This CDR3 is built from 15 residues.

This rearrangement joins TRBV7-9 to TRBJ1-2, with 9 bases that match TRBD1. V gave up 5 bases and J gave up 8 bases; unmatched junction bases: 12. CDR1 SEHNR and CDR2 FQNEAQ come from the germline V gene (reference sequence). The CDR3 spans 15 residues. The CDR3 sequence: CASSLLGQGNQGYTF. The CDR3 DNA sequence: TGTGCCAGCAGCCTACTAGGACAGGGGAATCAGGGCTACACCTTC.

Here the CDR3 reads CASGFAGGSSYNEQFF. The CDR3 DNA reads as TGCGCCAGCGGGTTTGCGGGGGGAAGCTCCTACAATGAGCAGTTCTTC. The V call is TRBV5-1, the J call TRBJ2-1, with TRBD2 identical over 8 bases. Germline trimming cut 7 bases from V and 0 bases from J; bases unmatched to any gene: 9. Germline lookup yields CDR1 SGHRS and CDR2 YFSETQ. The length of the CDR3 is 16 residues.

The rearrangement uses TRBV6-4 and TRBJ1-5; a weak D match, TRBD1 (5 bases). The CDR3 runs to 14 residues. Trimming stripped 7 bases from V and 4 bases from J, with 14 bases between. The germline gives CDR1 MRHNA, CDR2 SNTAGT. The CDR3 here is CASIGTDLNQPQHF. CDR3 nucleotide sequence: TGTGCCAGCATCGGGACTGATTTAAATCAGCCCCAGCATTTT.

This chain joins TRBV6-6 and TRBJ1-2, with 9 nucleotides matching TRBD1. The ends lost 2 bases at V and 8 bases at J; junction bases unmatched: 6. Germline loops: CDR1 MNHNY, CDR2 SVGAGI (reference sequence). CDR3 size: 14 residues. CDR3 DNA: TGTGCCAGCAGTTACGAGGGACAGGGTAGGGGCTACACCTTC. It is translated as CASSYEGQGRGYTF.

V gene TRBV28 combines with J gene TRBJ2-7, with no clear D. This CDR3 has 14 residues. The ends were cut back, 5 bases at V and 0 bases at J, with 11 bases in the middle. CDR1 and CDR2 (germline): MDHEN, SYDVKM. The CDR3 sequence is CASSAWRSSYEQYF. The CDR3 nucleotides read TGTGCCAGCAGTGCTTGGCGGTCCTCCTACGAGCAGTACTTC.

This rearrangement joins TRBV28 to TRBJ2-7, with 10 positions matching TRBD1. The J segment lost 4 bases and the V segment lost 5 bases, leaving 8 bases of the junction unmatched. Germline V CDR1 and CDR2: MDHEN, SYDVKM. The CDR3 contains 15 residues. The CDR3 sequence: CASSPTGGARYEQYF. For the CDR3, the DNA is TGTGCCAGCAGTCCGACAGGGGGCGCCCGGTACGAGCAGTACTTC.

V usage is TRBV4-1 and J usage is TRBJ2-6; tentatively, D is TRBD1 (6 bases). V was trimmed by 0 bases and J by 0 bases, leaving 6 bases between them. The CDR3 runs to 16 residues. Germline V gives CDR1 MGHRA, CDR2 YSYEKL. The CDR3 bases are TGCGCCAGCAGCCAAGACAGGGGCTCTGGGGCCAACGTCCTGACTTTC. Amino acid sequence: CASSQDRGSGANVLTF.

The chain has TRBV10-1 and TRBJ1-4; no clear D gene. This CDR3 spans 14 amino acids. V was pared by 3 bases and J by 8 bases, with 13 bases between. Germline V CDR1 and CDR2: WNHNN, SYGVQD (reference sequence). The CDR3 sequence: CASSEGTRGEKLFF. In DNA form, the CDR3 reads TGCGCCAGCAGTGAAGGAACCCGCGGGGAAAAACTGTTTTTT.